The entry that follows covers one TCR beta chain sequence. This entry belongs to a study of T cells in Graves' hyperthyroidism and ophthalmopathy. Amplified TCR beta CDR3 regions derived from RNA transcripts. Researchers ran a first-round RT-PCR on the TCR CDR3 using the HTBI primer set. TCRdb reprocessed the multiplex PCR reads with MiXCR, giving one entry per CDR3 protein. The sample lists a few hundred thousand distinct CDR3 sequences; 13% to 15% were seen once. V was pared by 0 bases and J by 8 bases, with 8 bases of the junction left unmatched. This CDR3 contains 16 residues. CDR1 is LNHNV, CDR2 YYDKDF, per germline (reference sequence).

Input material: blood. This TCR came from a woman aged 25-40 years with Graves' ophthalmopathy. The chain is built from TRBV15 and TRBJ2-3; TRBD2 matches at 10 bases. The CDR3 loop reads CATSRDRAGGQATQYF. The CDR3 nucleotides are TGTGCCACCAGCAGAGATCGAGCGGGGGGGCAGGCTACGCAGTATTTT.